The 20 T cell receptor beta chains reported below all come from one sample, sequenced in a study of T cell changes during pregnancy in multiple sclerosis. Only in-frame clones appear in the TCRdb table, and some are missing; sequencing was by immunoSEQ multiplex PCR. The top ten hold around 0.31% of the sample, which has under 55,000 clones, approximately 94% seen once. Here the sequenced sample was CD4+ T cells from peripheral blood mononuclear cells, taken in the third trimester of pregnancy. The source is a female donor with multiple sclerosis, enrolled in a pregnancy study.

This clone has more than one count but fewer than ten. The chain joins TRBV2 to TRBJ1-1, with D maybe TRBD1 (6 bases). Germline lookup yields CDR1 SNHLY and CDR2 FYNNEI. The CDR3 length is 13 residues. V was clipped by 6 bases and J by 5 bases, with 13 bases between them. CDR3 in amino acids: CASRNRVLTEAFF. CDR3 DNA: TGTGCCAGCAGGAACAGGGTGTTGACTGAAGCTTTCTTT.

The genes are TRBV6-6 and TRBJ2-7, with TRBD1 matching 12 bases. Germline lookup yields CDR1 MNHNY and CDR2 SVGAGI (reference sequence). J was trimmed by 7 bases and V by 4 bases; bases with no gene match: 8. The CDR3 consists of 15 residues. CDR3 residues: CASSSLGQGAGEQYF. The CDR3 region has the DNA TGTGCCAGCAGTTCTTTGGGACAGGGGGCGGGAGAGCAGTACTTC.

The gene calls are TRBV9 and TRBJ2-1, with TRBD2 as a possible D gene (5 bases). Looked up from germline, CDR1 is SGDLS and CDR2 is YYNGEE. The CDR3 covers 11 residues. The V gene lost 4 bases and the J gene lost 7 bases, with 6 bases spanning the gap. Here the CDR3 DNA reads TGTGCCAGCAGCATAGCGAATGAGCAGTTCTTC. Its translation is CASSIANEQFF.

The rearrangement uses TRBV7-9 and TRBJ2-1; D might be TRBD2 (6 bases). V dropped 2 bases and J dropped 9 bases, with 8 bases sitting between them. Germline CDR1 SEHNR, CDR2 FQNEAQ (reference sequence). The CDR3 loop spans 12 amino acids. The CDR3 DNA follows: TGTGCCAGCAGCTTAAAGCGGGTTGAGCAGTTCTTC. Residues: CASSLKRVEQFF.

J is TRBJ1-2 and V is TRBV28, with a weak D call TRBD1 (5 bases). Trimming left V 6 bases short and J 8 bases short, with 25 bases between. This CDR3 is 16 amino acids long. Germline values: CDR1 MDHEN, CDR2 SYDVKM. CDR3 DNA: TGTGCCAGCAGCCCTCCGACAGTCAGTCAAGCCAGCGGCTACACCTTC. This sequence encodes CASSPPTVSQASGYTF.

In nucleotides, the CDR3 is TGTGCCAGCAGCAAAATCACGGGAGTCAATCAGTTCTTC. It encodes CASSKITGVNQFF. This sequence joins TRBV7-2 and TRBJ2-1, with D possibly TRBD2 on 6 matching bases. This CDR3 region has 13 residues. V dropped 5 bases and J dropped 13 bases, with 18 bases sitting between them. Germline CDR1 SGHTA, CDR2 FQGNSA. Drawing the rest from reference TRBV7-2 and TRBJ2-1, the complete variable domain is GAGVSQSPSNKVTEKGKDVELRCDPISGHTALYWYRQSLGQGLEFLIYFQGNSAPDKSGLPSDRFSAERTGGSVSTLTIQRTQQEDSAVYLCASSKITGVNQFFGPGTRLTVL.

The chain has TRBV7-2 and TRBJ2-2; 11 nucleotides line up with TRBD2. The CDR3 runs to 15 residues. Trimming took 5 bases from V and 5 from J; bases not matched to a gene: 4. Per germline, CDR1 SGHTA and CDR2 FQGNSA. CDR3 sequence reads: CASSGGLAETGELFF. CDR3 nucleotide sequence: TGTGCCAGCAGCGGGGGACTAGCGGAGACCGGGGAGCTGTTTTTT.

The chain recombines TRBV7-9 with TRBJ2-2, with TRBD2 as a possible D gene (6 bases). V lost 2 bases, J lost 7 bases, and 14 bases lay in between. The CDR3 totals 15 residues. Germline V gives CDR1 SEHNR, CDR2 FQNEAQ (reference sequence). The CDR3 DNA sequence: TGTGCCAGCAGCTTAAGCTCTGGGGGGATCGGGGAGCTGTTTTTT. Translation: CASSLSSGGIGELFF.

The J gene is TRBJ2-4, the V gene TRBV5-1; 12 positions agree with TRBD2. This CDR3 is 17 amino acids long. V shed 3 bases, J shed 3 bases, and the junction held 7 bases outside the gene matches. The germline gives CDR1 SGHRS, CDR2 YFSETQ. The CDR3 is CASSSGLAGLHKNIQYF. In DNA, the CDR3 is TGCGCCAGCAGCTCAGGACTAGCGGGGCTACACAAAAACATTCAGTACTTC. The full variable domain, completed using reference TRBV5-1 and TRBJ2-4, is KAGVTQTPRYLIKTRGQQVTLSCSPISGHRSVSWYQQTPGQGLQFLFEYFSETQRNKGNFPGRFSGRQFSNSRSEMNVSTLELGDSALYLCASSSGLAGLHKNIQYFGAGTRLSVL.

V usage is TRBV28 and J usage is TRBJ2-7; 9 bases map to TRBD1. This CDR3 region has 16 residues. Germline values: CDR1 MDHEN, CDR2 SYDVKM. V dropped 4 bases and J dropped 5; count of bases not matched to a gene: 12. CDR3 nucleotides: TGTGCCAGCAGTTCGCCGGGACAGGGCTTCTACGACGAGCAGTACTTC. It translates to CASSSPGQGFYDEQYF.

The CDR3 DNA sequence: TGTGCCAGCAGTTATTTGTCAGAGACATACGAGCAGTACTTC. It yields the protein CASSYLSETYEQYF. The rearrangement uses TRBV2 and TRBJ2-7; D remains ambiguous. In germline, CDR1 is SNHLY, CDR2 FYNNEI. Trimming removed 5 bases from V and 4 bases from J, with 15 bases in between. The CDR3 has 14 amino acids.

The chain carries TRBV6-1 and TRBJ2-2; perhaps TRBD2 as D (6 bases). Germline V gene data show CDR1 as MNHNS and CDR2 as SASEGT. The CDR3 extends over 14 amino acids. Trimming cost V 6 bases and J 2 bases, with 10 bases left between them. CDR3 sequence reads: CASRPGLNTGELFF. In DNA, the CDR3 is TGTGCCAGCAGGCCGGGACTCAACACCGGGGAGCTGTTTTTT.

The V call is TRBV19, the J call TRBJ2-3, with 10 nucleotides matching TRBD2. CDR1 and CDR2 (germline): LNHDA, SQIVND (reference sequence). The CDR3 totals 15 residues. Trimming took 6 bases from V and 1 from J; bases not matched to a gene: 4. The CDR3 loop is CASSVAGGGTDTQYF. For the CDR3, the DNA is TGTGCCAGTAGCGTAGCGGGAGGCGGCACAGATACGCAGTATTTT.

The J gene is TRBJ2-1, the V gene TRBV7-8, with 7 bases matching TRBD1. V trimming: 6 bases; J trimming: 5 bases; junction bases outside the gene matches: 4. Looked up from germline, CDR1 is SGHVS and CDR2 is FQNEAQ. The CDR3 runs to 13 residues. The CDR3 coding sequence is TGTGCCAGCAGACAGGGACAGAACAATGAGCAGTTCTTC. This translates into CASRQGQNNEQFF.

The gene calls are TRBV11-2 and TRBJ2-2; D is undetermined. The V end was cut by 5 bases, the J end by 4 bases, with 11 bases between. Germline lookup yields CDR1 SGHAT and CDR2 FQNNGV. This CDR3 region has 14 residues. The CDR3 here is CASSQIPGTGELFF. CDR3 bases: TGTGCCAGCAGCCAAATCCCAGGCACCGGGGAGCTGTTTTTT.

This chain links TRBV5-1 with TRBJ1-1; no reliable D call. V lost 4 bases and J lost 0, with 7 bases in between. Germline CDR1 SGHRS, CDR2 YFSETQ. The CDR3 is made up of 13 amino acids. CDR3 nucleotides: TGCGCCAGCAGCCCACAAATGAACACTGAAGCTTTCTTT. It specifies CASSPQMNTEAFF.

The rearrangement uses TRBV5-4 and TRBJ2-1, with TRBD1 matching 8 bases. The junction had 11 bases not matched to a gene; V was cut back by 2 bases and J by 7 bases. This CDR3 has 16 residues. The germline V gene encodes CDR1 SGHNT and CDR2 YYREEE (reference sequence). The CDR3 DNA reads TGTGCCAGCAGCTTAGGTACCGGGACAGGCTTTAATGAGCAGTTCTTC. It encodes CASSLGTGTGFNEQFF.

The chain joins TRBV5-6 to TRBJ1-5, with a possible D match to TRBD1 (5 bases). The CDR3 sequence is 15 residues long. V lost 6 bases, J lost 1 base, and 14 bases lay in between. CDR1 SGHDT and CDR2 YYEEEE come from the germline V gene. The CDR3 sequence: CASTDSYRSNQPQHF. Written as DNA, the CDR3 is TGTGCCAGCACCGACTCCTACAGGAGCAATCAGCCCCAGCATTTT.

The chain recombines TRBV20-1 with TRBJ1-2; the D is unclear. Deletions cut 6 bases from V and 8 bases from J, with 10 bases between. This CDR3 has 10 residues. Germline lookup yields CDR1 DFQATT and CDR2 SNEGSKA (reference sequence). The CDR3 DNA reads TGCAGTGCCTCAGGTGGGGGCTACACCTTC. Encoded protein: CSASGGGYTF.

This clone showed up just once. Here the CDR3 DNA reads TGTGCCAGCAGTGACTCGAGTCGGACCGGAGGGGGCTACACCTTC. Its translation is CASSDSSRTGGGYTF. V gene TRBV6-4 combines with J gene TRBJ1-2; no definite D call. Per the germline V gene, CDR1 is MRHNA and CDR2 is SNTAGT. This CDR3 spans 15 amino acids. V lost 0 bases and J 8 bases, leaving 16 bases between the germline ends.